What follows are 22 T cell receptor beta chains derived from one specimen sequenced in a study of shared clonotypes between healthy human individuals. Some clones are missing from TCRdb's copy, which holds only in-frame ones; the method was immunoSEQ multiplex PCR. Among about 480,000 clones listed, more than 65% were seen once. The sample comprised PBMCs. The source of these receptors is a middle-aged woman in good health. Some clones in this sample may be carry-over from other donors' samples.

This clone came up many times. The V gene is TRBV28, the J gene TRBJ1-2; weak D call: TRBD1 (6 bases). Germline assignment: CDR1 MDHEN and CDR2 SYDVKM. CDR3 length equals 16 residues. V was cut by 6 bases and J by 2 bases, with 19 bases left in between. CDR3 amino acids: CASSEGGGHQNYGYTF. The CDR3 coding sequence is TGTGCCAGCAGCGAAGGGGGGGGCCACCAGAACTATGGCTACACCTTC.

The J gene is TRBJ2-1, the V gene TRBV7-3; 9 bases agree with TRBD2. V trimming: 5 bases; J trimming: 6 bases; junction bases outside the gene matches: 2. CDR3 length: 13 amino acids. Germline V gives CDR1 SGHTA, CDR2 FQGTGA. This CDR3 is CASSNSGGNEQFF. The CDR3 region has the DNA TGTGCCAGCAGCAATAGCGGGGGCAATGAGCAGTTCTTC.

The chain recombines TRBV10-2 with TRBJ1-4, with 7 positions matching TRBD1. CDR3 size: 13 residues. With 8 bases clipped from V and 3 bases from J, the junction kept 3 bases outside the gene matches. Germline loops: CDR1 WSHSY, CDR2 SAAADI. The CDR3 loop is CASGGQSNEKLFF. The CDR3 nucleotides read TGCGCCAGCGGGGGACAGTCTAATGAAAAACTGTTTTTT.

The CDR3 bases are TGTGCCAGCAGCTTAACTAGCGGGAGGACAGAGACCCAGTACTTC. It codes for CASSLTSGRTETQYF. The gene calls are TRBV7-2 and TRBJ2-5; 12 positions agree with TRBD2. Germline-derived CDR1 and CDR2 are SGHTA and FQGNSA. The CDR3 has 15 amino acids. J lost 4 bases, V lost 2 bases, and 2 bases had no gene match.

The rearrangement links TRBV7-9 to TRBJ2-3; 8 bases are shared with TRBD2. This CDR3 spans 16 amino acids. Looked up from germline, CDR1 is SEHNR and CDR2 is FQNEAQ (reference sequence). With 5 bases clipped from V and 3 bases from J, the junction kept 10 bases outside the gene matches. The CDR3 DNA sequence: TGTGCCAGCAGCCCCCAAGGCGGGAGGACTACAGATACGCAGTATTTT. It translates to CASSPQGGRTTDTQYF. The whole variable domain, filled in from reference TRBV7-9 and TRBJ2-3, reads DTGVSQNPRHKITKRGQNVTFRCDPISEHNRLYWYRQTLGQGPEFLTYFQNEAQLEKSRLLSDRFSAERPKGSFSTLEIQRTEQGDSAMYLCASSPQGGRTTDTQYFGPGTRLTVL.

This chain joins TRBV7-9 and TRBJ2-7; 8 bases map to TRBD2. This CDR3 contains 14 residues. The germline V gene has CDR1 SEHNR and CDR2 FQNEAQ (reference sequence). The V gene end was trimmed by 3 bases and the J gene end by 3 bases; junction bases not matched to a gene: 4. The CDR3 region has the DNA TGTGCCAGCAGCTTCCACGGGAGGGACTACGAGCAGTACTTC. This codes for CASSFHGRDYEQYF. Together with reference TRBV7-9 and TRBJ2-7, the CDR3 gives the full variable domain: DTGVSQNPRHKITKRGQNVTFRCDPISEHNRLYWYRQTLGQGPEFLTYFQNEAQLEKSRLLSDRFSAERPKGSFSTLEIQRTEQGDSAMYLCASSFHGRDYEQYFGPGTRLTVT.

This rearrangement joins TRBV10-3 to TRBJ1-1; D is ambiguous. The V end lost 6 bases, the J end lost 0 bases, and 14 bases lay between the germline ends. Germline CDR1 and CDR2: ENHRY and SYGVKD. CDR3 size: 15 residues. CDR3 sequence: CAIRADYTMNTEAFF. The CDR3 coding sequence is TGTGCCATCAGGGCCGACTATACAATGAACACTGAAGCTTTCTTT.

The chain employs TRBV10-2 and TRBJ1-5; D unclear. This CDR3 region has 14 residues. CDR1 and CDR2 (germline): WSHSY, SAAADI. V was shortened by 3 bases and J by 2 bases, with 8 bases between the two germline ends. CDR3 in amino acids: CASSDRRRNQPQHF. The CDR3 DNA is TGCGCCAGCAGTGATAGGAGGCGCAATCAGCCCCAGCATTTT.

The CDR3 protein is CASSRRVGTGSEQFF. The DNA of the CDR3 is TGTGCCAGCAGCCGCCGAGTCGGGACAGGGAGTGAGCAGTTCTTC. The chain has TRBV9 and TRBJ2-1; 9 positions agree with TRBD1. CDR1 is SGDLS, CDR2 YYNGEE, per germline. V gave up 4 bases and J gave up 9 bases; unmatched junction bases: 11. The CDR3 runs to 15 residues.

The CDR3 reads CASSKLAATTYEQYF. As DNA, the CDR3 is TGTGCCAGCAGCAAACTAGCGGCCACAACCTACGAGCAGTACTTC. The chain has TRBV11-2 and TRBJ2-7; 8 positions match TRBD2. The V segment lost 5 bases and the J segment 2 bases; nucleotides outside the gene matches: 8. The CDR3 runs to 15 residues. Germline V gene sequence: CDR1 SGHAT, CDR2 FQNNGV.

The chain is built from TRBV5-4 and TRBJ1-2; D is uncertain. Germline V lookup: CDR1 SGHNT, CDR2 YYREEE (reference sequence). The CDR3 contains 15 residues. The V end lost 3 bases, the J end lost 3 bases, and 15 bases lay between the germline ends. CDR3 coding DNA: TGTGCCAGCAGCTCCCCGGGTCGCCGGGACTATGGCTACACCTTC. It specifies CASSSPGRRDYGYTF.

The rearrangement uses TRBV7-8 and TRBJ1-1; D remains ambiguous. Between the trimmed V and J ends, which lost 5 bases and 1 base, there was a span of 11 bases. Per the germline V gene, CDR1 is SGHVS and CDR2 is FQNEAQ. The CDR3 runs to 14 residues. CDR3 nucleotide sequence: TGTGCCAGCAGCCCGAGAGTCTCGAACACTGAAGCTTTCTTT. Translated, it gives CASSPRVSNTEAFF.

The chain combines TRBV5-4 with TRBJ1-2; D remains ambiguous. Germline values: CDR1 SGHNT, CDR2 YYREEE (reference sequence). The CDR3 is made up of 14 amino acids. The V end lost 0 bases, the J end lost 0 bases, and 6 bases lay between the germline ends. This CDR3 is CASSLGGANYGYTF. CDR3 DNA sequence: TGTGCCAGCAGCTTGGGCGGTGCTAACTATGGCTACACCTTC.

V gene TRBV9 combines with J gene TRBJ2-5; a possible D gene is TRBD2 (6 bases). V was pared by 3 bases and J by 4 bases, with 13 bases between. The CDR3 sequence is 14 residues long. Looked up from germline, CDR1 is SGDLS and CDR2 is YYNGEE. CDR3 coding DNA: TGTGCCAGCAGCGCAAGACTAGTCATAGAGACCCAGTACTTC. It yields the protein CASSARLVIETQYF.

J is TRBJ2-7 and V is TRBV7-3; D possibly matches TRBD1 or TRBD2 (6 bases each). The CDR3 loop spans 15 amino acids. Germline V gene lookup returns CDR1 SGHTA and CDR2 FQGTGA. The V end was cut by 5 bases, the J end by 1 base, with 15 bases between. This chain's CDR3 is CASSRGLAASYEQYF. The CDR3 nucleotides are TGTGCCAGCAGCCGGGGGCTAGCTGCTTCCTACGAGCAGTACTTC.

The gene calls are TRBV7-8 and TRBJ2-1, with 10 positions matching TRBD2. The germline CDR1 and CDR2 sequences are SGHVS and FQNEAQ. V shed 6 bases and J 7 bases; nucleotides not matched to a gene: 21. The CDR3 loop spans 19 amino acids. Written as DNA, the CDR3 is TGTGCCAGCAGAACGCCGGGACCGAATAGCGGGAGGTCTGGTAATGAGCAGTTCTTC. It codes for CASRTPGPNSGRSGNEQFF.

The table lists this clone with a few counts. CDR3 bases: TGTGCCAGCAGCGCCAGTAGCACCCAAGAGACCCAGTACTTC. This encodes CASSASSTQETQYF. This chain uses TRBV7-2 with TRBJ2-5; D is unclear. The CDR3 is 14 amino acids. The V end lost 5 bases, the J end lost 1 base, and 11 bases lay between the germline ends. Germline V gene data show CDR1 as SGHTA and CDR2 as FQGNSA.

The rearrangement links TRBV18 to TRBJ2-4, with D hard to call. From germline, CDR1 is KGHSH and CDR2 LQKENI. V dropped 2 bases and J dropped 1 base, with 15 bases sitting between them. The CDR3 totals 17 residues. In nucleotides, the CDR3 is TGTGCCAGCTCACCATCGGGCGGCGAAGGTGCCAAAAACATTCAGTACTTC. Translated, it gives CASSPSGGEGAKNIQYF.

The chain carries TRBV7-2 and TRBJ2-3; possibly TRBD1 or TRBD2 for D (5 bases each). Germline CDR1 SGHTA, CDR2 FQGNSA. The V end lost 7 bases, the J end lost 2 bases, and 10 bases lay between the germline ends. The length of the CDR3 is 13 residues. The CDR3 nucleotides are TGTGCCAGCACCCTGGGGGTCACAGATACGCAGTATTTT. Its translation: CASTLGVTDTQYF.

V is TRBV9 and J is TRBJ2-3, with 10 bases that match TRBD2. CDR3 length: 15 residues. V lost 0 bases, J lost 6 bases, and 4 bases stayed unmatched. Germline CDR1 SGDLS, CDR2 YYNGEE. CDR3 region: CASSVEGLAMDTQYF. The CDR3 DNA follows: TGTGCCAGCAGCGTAGAGGGACTAGCGATGGATACGCAGTATTTT.

Concerning this clone itself: This sample also contains other DNA sequences that code for the same CDR3. The rearrangement uses TRBV28 and TRBJ2-6, with D tentatively TRBD2 (5 bases). This CDR3 comprises 15 residues. The ends were cut back, 5 bases at V and 1 base at J, with 9 bases in the middle. The V gene's germline CDR1 is MDHEN and CDR2 SYDVKM. The CDR3 DNA reads TGTGCCAGCAGTCCCCCGGGGTCTGGGGCCAACGTCCTGACTTTC. It encodes CASSPPGSGANVLTF.

The J gene is TRBJ1-5, the V gene TRBV2; TRBD1 aligns across 9 bases. The CDR3 runs 13 residues. V lost 5 bases to trimming and J lost 6 bases; unmatched junction nucleotides: 2. Per germline, CDR1 SNHLY and CDR2 FYNNEI. In DNA, the CDR3 is TGTGCCAGCAGTACAGGGGGCGGTCAGCCCCAGCATTTT. This gives the protein CASSTGGGQPQHF.